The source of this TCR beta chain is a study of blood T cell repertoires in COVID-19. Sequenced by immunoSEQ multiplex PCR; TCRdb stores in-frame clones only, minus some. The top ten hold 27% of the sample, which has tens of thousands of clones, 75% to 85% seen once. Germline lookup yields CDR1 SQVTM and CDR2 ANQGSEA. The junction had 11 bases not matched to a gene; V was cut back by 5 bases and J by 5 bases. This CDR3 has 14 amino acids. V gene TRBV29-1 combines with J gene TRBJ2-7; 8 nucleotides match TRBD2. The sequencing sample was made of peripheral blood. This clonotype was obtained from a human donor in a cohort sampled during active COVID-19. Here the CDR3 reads CSVPRSGTRNEQYF. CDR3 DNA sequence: TGCAGCGTTCCGAGGTCAGGGACTAGGAACGAGCAGTACTTC.